The clone carrying this T cell receptor beta chain has only a few counts. The CDR3 spans 14 residues. V gave up 7 bases and J gave up 2 bases; unmatched junction bases: 3. From germline, CDR1 is LNHDA and CDR2 SQIVND (reference sequence). These data originate in a study of T cells in Graves' hyperthyroidism and ophthalmopathy. RNA transcripts yielded amplified TCR beta CDR3 regions. HTBI primers were used for first-round RT-PCR of the TCR CDR3. TCRdb re-derived calls from the multiplex PCR reads in MiXCR, one entry per CDR3 protein. The sample lists roughly 660,000 distinct CDR3 sequences, 17% seen once, with 15% to 19% in the top ten.

Sequencing was performed on blood. The V call is TRBV19, the J call TRBJ2-1; 9 nucleotides align to TRBD2. The source of this sequence is a man in his fifties or sixties with Graves' hyperthyroidism. The CDR3 sequence: CASTLAGTYNEQFF. For the CDR3, the DNA is TGTGCCAGTACCCTAGCGGGAACCTACAATGAGCAGTTCTTC.